The T cell receptor (beta chain) under discussion was sequenced for a study of blood T cell repertoires in COVID-19. The junction had 8 bases not matched to a gene; V was cut back by 0 bases and J by 7 bases. Germline V gene lookup returns CDR1 MGHRA and CDR2 YSYEKL. The CDR3 contains 17 residues. The assay was immunoSEQ multiplex PCR, and TCRdb's table has in-frame clones only and misses some. The sample lists 98,000 or so clones; roughly 80% were seen once. The gene calls are TRBV4-1 and TRBJ2-1; 11 positions match TRBD2. This receptor was obtained from a man in his 60s with acute or convalescent COVID-19. Input material: peripheral blood. CDR3 in amino acids: CASSQDGGLAVKNEQFF. CDR3 nucleotide sequence: TGCGCCAGCAGCCAAGATGGGGGACTAGCGGTAAAAAATGAGCAGTTCTTC.